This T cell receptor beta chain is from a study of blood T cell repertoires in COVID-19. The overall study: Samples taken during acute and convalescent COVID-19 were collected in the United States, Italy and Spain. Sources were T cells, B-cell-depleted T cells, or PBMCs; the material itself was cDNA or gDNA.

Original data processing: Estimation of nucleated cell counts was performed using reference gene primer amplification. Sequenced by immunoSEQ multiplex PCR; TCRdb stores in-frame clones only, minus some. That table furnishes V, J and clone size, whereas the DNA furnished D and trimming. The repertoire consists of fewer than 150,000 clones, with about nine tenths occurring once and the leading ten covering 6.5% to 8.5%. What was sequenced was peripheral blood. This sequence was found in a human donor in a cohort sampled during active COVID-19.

CDR3 amino acids: CASSQDTSGRIYEQYF. The CDR3 nucleotides read TGTGCCAGCAGCCAAGATACTAGCGGGAGGATCTACGAGCAGTACTTC. This sequence joins TRBV14 and TRBJ2-7; 12 bases are a match to TRBD2. The CDR3 is made up of 16 amino acids. Germline values: CDR1 SGHDN, CDR2 FVKESK. With 0 bases clipped from V and 3 bases from J, the junction kept 3 bases outside the gene matches.